These 27 T cell receptor beta chains were sequenced from one sample in a study of blood T cell repertoires in COVID-19. The table came from immunoSEQ multiplex PCR; TCRdb's copy has only in-frame clones and leaves some out. Of approximately 300,000 clones in the sample, around 90% are singletons; the top ten hold 4% to 6%. Sequenced sample: PBMCs or T cells enriched from blood (not recorded which). The receptor set was obtained from a man aged 55 to 70 who had recovered from COVID-19.

CDR3 bases: TGTGCCAGCAGACCCCAGGGGGAATGGTCTAATGAAAAACTGTTTTTT. Protein product: CASRPQGEWSNEKLFF. The J gene is TRBJ1-4, the V gene TRBV28, with 7 nucleotides matching TRBD1. Germline CDR1 MDHEN, CDR2 SYDVKM. The CDR3 has 16 residues. V lost 6 bases and J lost 3; bases outside the gene matches: 10. Combining the CDR3 with reference TRBV28 and TRBJ1-4 gives the whole variable domain DVKVTQSSRYLVKRTGEKVFLECVQDMDHENMFWYRQDPGLGLRLIYFSYDVKMKEKGDIPEGYSVSREKKERFSLILESASTNQTSMYLCASRPQGEWSNEKLFFGSGTQLSVL.

This sequence joins TRBV7-2 and TRBJ2-7; 11 bases align to TRBD2. The CDR3 runs to 16 residues. Trimming took 0 bases from V and 5 from J; bases not matched to a gene: 6. The germline V gene encodes CDR1 SGHTA and CDR2 FQGNSA. The CDR3 is CASSLASSGRVDEQYF. The CDR3 coding sequence is TGTGCCAGCAGCTTAGCAAGTAGCGGGAGGGTTGACGAGCAGTACTTC. The whole variable domain, remainder taken from reference TRBV7-2 and TRBJ2-7, is GAGVSQSPSNKVTEKGKDVELRCDPISGHTALYWYRQSLGQGLEFLIYFQGNSAPDKSGLPSDRFSAERTGGSVSTLTIQRTQQEDSAVYLCASSLASSGRVDEQYFGPGTRLTVT.

The gene calls are TRBV5-1 and TRBJ2-3; 15 bases match TRBD2. The CDR3 runs to 17 residues. The J segment lost 3 bases and the V segment lost 4 bases, leaving 6 bases of the junction unmatched. Germline V gene data show CDR1 as SGHRS and CDR2 as YFSETQ. The CDR3 bases are TGCGCCAGCAGCAGGGGACTAGCGGGAGGCAGTACAGATACGCAGTATTTT. It encodes CASSRGLAGGSTDTQYF.

This CDR3 is CASSLCSTCQQYF. Here the CDR3 DNA reads TGTGCCAGCAGTTTATGCTCCACATGTCAGCAGTATTTT. V gene TRBV28 combines with J gene TRBJ2-3; D call uncertain. With 0 bases removed from V and 11 bases from J, the gap between germline ends came to 12 bases. Per germline, CDR1 MDHEN and CDR2 SYDVKM. This CDR3 has 13 residues.

This chain connects TRBV5-4 to TRBJ2-6, with 7 bases matching TRBD1. The germline V gene encodes CDR1 SGHNT and CDR2 YYREEE (reference sequence). Unmatched junction bases numbered 10, after V lost 4 bases and J lost 0 bases. CDR3 length equals 18 residues. CDR3 protein: CASSGVRDRLSGANVLTF. The CDR3 region has the DNA TGTGCCAGCAGCGGTGTCCGGGACAGACTCTCTGGGGCCAACGTCCTGACTTTC.

The V call is TRBV5-1, the J call TRBJ1-1; D may be TRBD1 (5 bases). Germline V gene data show CDR1 as SGHRS and CDR2 as YFSETQ. Trimming left V 5 bases short and J 5 bases short, with 22 bases between. The CDR3 loop spans 16 amino acids. This CDR3 is CASRIEPTGELTEAFF. The CDR3 DNA reads TGCGCCAGCAGAATTGAGCCCACAGGAGAATTGACTGAAGCTTTCTTT.

The rearrangement joins TRBV9 to TRBJ2-1; D may be TRBD1 (6 bases). CDR1 and CDR2 from the germline V gene are SGDLS and YYNGEE. V dropped 3 bases and J dropped 9 bases, with 19 bases sitting between them. This CDR3 contains 15 residues. Here the CDR3 reads CASSDIPTTGTEQFF. The CDR3 region has the DNA TGTGCCAGCAGCGATATTCCTACCACAGGGACTGAGCAGTTCTTC.

The chain carries TRBV5-1 and TRBJ2-7, with D possibly TRBD2 on 5 matching bases. CDR3 length: 15 amino acids. Germline loops: CDR1 SGHRS, CDR2 YFSETQ. V was clipped by 0 bases and J by 2 bases, with 12 bases between them. The CDR3 spells CASSLGHGDPYEQYF. DNA for the CDR3: TGCGCCAGCAGCTTGGGACACGGGGATCCCTACGAGCAGTACTTC.

This rearrangement joins TRBV5-5 to TRBJ2-7; possibly TRBD2 for D (5 bases). The germline V gene encodes CDR1 SGHKS and CDR2 YYEKEE (reference sequence). V shed 0 bases and J shed 3 bases, with 7 bases lying between them. The length of the CDR3 is 13 residues. The CDR3 here is CASSLASGYEQYF. The CDR3 DNA sequence: TGTGCCAGCAGCTTGGCCAGCGGCTACGAGCAGTACTTC. The variable domain in full, completed from reference TRBV5-5 and TRBJ2-7, reads DAGVTQSPTHLIKTRGQQVTLRCSPISGHKSVSWYQQVLGQGPQFIFQYYEKEERGRGNFPDRFSARQFPNYSSELNVNALLLGDSALYLCASSLASGYEQYFGPGTRLTVT.

The J gene is TRBJ1-2, the V gene TRBV19; D ambiguous. The CDR3 extends over 15 amino acids. The germline V and J ends were trimmed by 3 bases and 5 bases, with 16 bases remaining between them. CDR1 and CDR2 (germline): LNHDA, SQIVND (reference sequence). The DNA for the CDR3 is TGTGCCAGTAGTATGCCAGGCCAGTGGGAGTATGGCTACACCTTC. Its protein product is CASSMPGQWEYGYTF.

This rearrangement joins TRBV6-5 to TRBJ1-5; D unclear. Germline loops: CDR1 MNHEY, CDR2 SVGAGI. The CDR3 runs 15 residues. Trimming stripped 5 bases from V and 2 bases from J, with 13 bases between. The DNA for the CDR3 is TGTGCCAGCAGTCTCGGACGGCGGGGCAATCAGCCCCAGCATTTT. It translates to CASSLGRRGNQPQHF.

This chain joins TRBV7-2 and TRBJ1-4, with 7 bases that match TRBD1. Germline CDR1 reads SGHTA; CDR2 reads FQGNSA. The CDR3 spans 14 residues. V trimming: 2 bases; J trimming: 8 bases; junction bases outside the gene matches: 5. The CDR3: CASSLQARGEKLFF. CDR3 nucleotide sequence: TGTGCCAGCAGCTTACAAGCCAGGGGGGAAAAACTGTTTTTT.

The rearrangement links TRBV19 to TRBJ2-7, with D perhaps matching TRBD1 (5 bases). This CDR3 spans 15 amino acids. CDR1 is LNHDA and CDR2 is SQIVND in the germline V gene (reference sequence). The V and J ends lost 5 bases and 2 bases respectively, with 16 bases between them. CDR3 sequence (DNA): TGTGCCAGTAGTTTAAACCCTTTGGGGCCCTACGAGCAGTACTTC. Translation: CASSLNPLGPYEQYF.

The genes are TRBV6-5 and TRBJ2-7, with 9 bases fitting TRBD1. The CDR3 is 16 amino acids. Germline assignment: CDR1 MNHEY and CDR2 SVGAGI. Trimming cost V 1 base and J 0 bases; bases outside gene matches: 4. CDR3 nucleotides: TGTGCCAGCAGTTACTTCGGGACAGGGAGCTCCTACGAGCAGTACTTC. Translated, it gives CASSYFGTGSSYEQYF.

This chain links TRBV28 with TRBJ2-1, with D tentatively TRBD2 (6 bases). This CDR3 is built from 18 residues. Germline CDR1 MDHEN, CDR2 SYDVKM. Deletions cut 2 bases from V and 5 bases from J, with 22 bases between. CDR3 bases: TGTGCCAGCAGTTTACGTTGGTTCCCGGGACGGGGGAACAATGAGCAGTTCTTC. It specifies CASSLRWFPGRGNNEQFF.

The chain has TRBV4-2 and TRBJ1-4; D may be TRBD1 (6 bases). The germline CDR1 and CDR2 sequences are LGHNA and YNFKEQ. V dropped 0 bases and J dropped 10 bases, with 6 bases sitting between them. The CDR3 contains 12 residues. CDR3 nucleotide sequence: TGTGCCAGCAGCCAAGAAGGGGGAAAACTGTTTTTT. The encoded protein is CASSQEGGKLFF.

The chain carries TRBV7-2 and TRBJ2-7, with 9 bases identical to TRBD1. Germline V gene lookup returns CDR1 SGHTA and CDR2 FQGNSA. V shed 5 bases and J 6 bases; nucleotides not matched to a gene: 8. CDR3 length equals 14 residues. CDR3 DNA: TGTGCCAGCAGCAAGGCCGGGACAGGGTTCGAGCAGTACTTC. Translated, it gives CASSKAGTGFEQYF.

The chain joins TRBV7-8 to TRBJ2-7; 8 bases are a match to TRBD2. Germline CDR1 is SGHVS and CDR2 is FQNEAQ. This CDR3 is built from 16 residues. V lost 5 bases and J lost 2; bases outside the gene matches: 11. In DNA, the CDR3 is TGTGCCAGCAGCCTCCAGGGACTAGTAGGACCCTACGAGCAGTACTTC. Its translation: CASSLQGLVGPYEQYF.

This chain links TRBV5-4 with TRBJ2-1; D is perhaps TRBD1 (5 bases). There are 13 residues in the CDR3. Germline V gene lookup returns CDR1 SGHNT and CDR2 YYREEE (reference sequence). V was pared by 2 bases and J by 7 bases, with 10 bases between. In nucleotides, the CDR3 is TGTGCCAGCAGCTTTAGGGGCCAGAATGAGCAGTTCTTC. This translates into CASSFRGQNEQFF.

This clone came up once. V usage is TRBV5-1 and J usage is TRBJ2-5; D unclear. Germline V gene lookup returns CDR1 SGHRS and CDR2 YFSETQ. Trimming removed 0 bases at V and 5 bases at J, with 14 bases between. The CDR3 consists of 15 residues. In nucleotides, the CDR3 is TGCGCCAGCAGCTTGGGTACGCCAGAGGCGGAGACCCAGTACTTC. It codes for CASSLGTPEAETQYF.

The chain couples TRBV10-3 to TRBJ1-1; 8 bases are a match to TRBD1. J was trimmed by 5 bases and V by 0 bases; bases with no gene match: 5. The V gene's germline CDR1 is ENHRY and CDR2 SYGVKD. This CDR3 contains 15 residues. The CDR3 region has the DNA TGTGCCATCAGTGAGTCGGGACAGGAAACTACTGAAGCTTTCTTT. It is translated as CAISESGQETTEAFF.

The CDR3 region is CASSVERSGSYEQYF. The CDR3 nucleotides are TGTGCCAGCAGCGTAGAGCGGTCGGGCTCCTACGAGCAGTACTTC. This chain uses TRBV9 with TRBJ2-7, with D maybe TRBD2 (5 bases). The germline V gene has CDR1 SGDLS and CDR2 YYNGEE. V was cut by 0 bases and J by 0 bases, with 10 bases left in between. The CDR3 is 15 residues long.

The rearrangement links TRBV5-1 to TRBJ2-4; 7 bases match TRBD1. Germline V CDR1 and CDR2: SGHRS, YFSETQ. Losses at the gene ends were 3 bases for V and 1 base for J; bases not matched to a gene: 19. The CDR3 runs 20 residues. The CDR3 bases are TGCGCCAGCAGCTCGCGCCCGCCGGGACAGCAGTTTTCGGCCAAAAACATTCAGTACTTC. It translates to CASSSRPPGQQFSAKNIQYF.

This chain connects TRBV7-9 to TRBJ2-1; D perhaps matches TRBD1 (5 bases). The germline gives CDR1 SEHNR, CDR2 FQNEAQ (reference sequence). CDR3 size: 13 residues. The germline V and J ends were trimmed by 1 base and 8 bases, with 9 bases remaining between them. The CDR3 nucleotides are TGTGCCAGCAGCTTAGTATGGGGCTATGAGCAGTTCTTC. It codes for CASSLVWGYEQFF.

V is TRBV15 and J is TRBJ2-1; a weak D match, TRBD2 (5 bases). The CDR3 runs 15 residues. In germline, CDR1 is LNHNV, CDR2 YYDKDF (reference sequence). The V end lost 3 bases, the J end lost 2 bases, and 11 bases lay between the germline ends. CDR3 nucleotide sequence: TGTGCCACCAGCAGGAGGGAAGGGACCTACAATGAGCAGTTCTTC. It is translated as CATSRREGTYNEQFF.

The J gene is TRBJ1-2, the V gene TRBV20-1; a possible D gene is TRBD1 (6 bases). Deletions cut 3 bases from V and 3 bases from J, with 8 bases between. CDR1 and CDR2 (germline): DFQATT, SNEGSKA (reference sequence). CDR3 size: 12 residues. CDR3 sequence reads: CSASPGDYGYTF. CDR3 DNA sequence: TGCAGTGCTAGTCCAGGGGACTATGGCTACACCTTC.

The genes are TRBV3-1 (or the pseudogene TRBV3-2) and TRBJ1-3; 7 nucleotides agree with TRBD1. The V gene end was trimmed by 4 bases and the J gene end by 7 bases; junction bases not matched to a gene: 1. This CDR3 has 12 amino acids. The V gene's germline CDR1 is LGHDT and CDR2 YNNKEL (reference sequence). CDR3 in amino acids: CASSPQGNTIYF. CDR3 in DNA: TGTGCCAGCAGCCCACAGGGGAACACCATATATTTT.